This section outlines one T cell receptor (beta chain) sequence together with its context. This sample stems from a study of T-cell reconstitution after alpha-beta-depleted transplantation in children. Preparation of the TCRbeta library used unique molecular identifiers. TCRdb called the PCR reads again in MiXCR, with one record for every CDR3 protein. The sample yields 350,000 to 400,000 distinct CDR3 sequences, about a fifth seen once. After removal of 1 base from V and 4 bases from J, the junction contained 4 bases not matched to a gene. The CDR3 consists of 14 residues. Germline V gives CDR1 DFQATT, CDR2 SNEGSKA (reference sequence).

The rearrangement links TRBV20-1 to TRBJ2-7; 10 positions agree with TRBD1. The specimen was PBMCs from the stem cell graft donor, collected from the stem cell graft. The sequence came from a human donor who donated a stem cell graft to a child with acute myeloid leukemia. The DNA of the CDR3 is TGCAGTGCTAGAGGGGACAGGGGAAGGTACGAGCAGTACTTC. It yields the protein CSARGDRGRYEQYF.